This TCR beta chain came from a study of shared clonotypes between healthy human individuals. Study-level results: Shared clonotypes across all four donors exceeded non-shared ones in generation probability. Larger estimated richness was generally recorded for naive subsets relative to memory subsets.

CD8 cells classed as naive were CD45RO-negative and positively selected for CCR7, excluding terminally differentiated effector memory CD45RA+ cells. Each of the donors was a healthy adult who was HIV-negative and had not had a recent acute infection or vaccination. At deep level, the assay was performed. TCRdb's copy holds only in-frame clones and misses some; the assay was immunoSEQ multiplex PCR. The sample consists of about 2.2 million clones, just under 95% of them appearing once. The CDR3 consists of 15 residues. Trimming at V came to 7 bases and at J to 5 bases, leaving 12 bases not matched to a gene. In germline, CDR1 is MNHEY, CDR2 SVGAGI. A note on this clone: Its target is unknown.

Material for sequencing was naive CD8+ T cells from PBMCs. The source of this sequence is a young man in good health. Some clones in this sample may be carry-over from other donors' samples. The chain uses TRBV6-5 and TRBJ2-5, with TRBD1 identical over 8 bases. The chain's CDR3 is CASTPAQGAWETQYF. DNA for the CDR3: TGTGCCAGCACCCCCGCCCAGGGGGCTTGGGAGACCCAGTACTTC.